A selection of T cell receptor beta chains follows, all from one sample in a study of response to subunit inactivated influenza vaccine. TCRdb re-derived calls from the RT-PCR reads in MiXCR, one entry per CDR3 protein. Of about 500,000 distinct CDR3 sequences in the sample, approximately 13% were seen once. This sample comprised PBMCs from blood, obtained around seven weeks after vaccination. These receptors all stem from a man aged 45-65 years who received an inactivated influenza vaccine. CDR3s include the opening cysteine and the closing phenylalanine or tryptophan. A D gene is named only where the DNA matches it firmly. For some rows the clone size is stated as once, few or many, or as a class when expanded; others skip it.

.	TRBV5-1	TRBJ2-6	many	CASSSFISGANVLTF	TGCGCCAGCAGCTCCTTTATCTCTGGGGCCAACGTCCTGACTTTC
.	TRBV12-3/TRBV12-4	TRBJ2-1	few	CASSLSAGFRNEQFF	TGTGCCAGCAGTTTATCGGCAGGGTTTAGGAATGAGCAGTTCTTC
TRBD2	TRBV11-2	TRBJ2-2	few	CASTLAGTSTGELFF	TGTGCCAGCACCCTAGCGGGAACCTCTACCGGGGAGCTGTTTTTT
.	TRBV20-1	TRBJ1-2	.	CSASSAVANYGYTF	TGCAGTGCTAGTTCAGCAGTCGCTAACTATGGCTACACCTTC
TRBD2	TRBV12-3/TRBV12-4	TRBJ2-1	few	CASSFRLAGYNEQFF	TGTGCCAGCAGTTTTAGACTAGCGGGCTACAATGAGCAGTTCTTC
.	TRBV18	TRBJ2-2	.	CASSPTDRQTGELFF	TGTGCCAGCTCACCAACCGACAGGCAGACCGGGGAGCTGTTTTTT
.	TRBV29-1	TRBJ2-7	many	CSVFVPGSGKQYF	TGCAGCGTGTTCGTCCCCGGATCGGGAAAGCAGTACTTC
TRBD2	TRBV12-3/TRBV12-4	TRBJ2-2	few	CASSTLAGGTGELFF	TGTGCCAGCAGTACACTAGCGGGGGGCACCGGGGAGCTGTTTTTT
.	TRBV5-5	TRBJ1-3	few	CASSRRVAGNTIYF	TGTGCCAGCAGTCGTAGGGTTGCCGGAAACACCATATATTTT
.	TRBV7-9	TRBJ2-1	few	CASSLAGSVPTDNEQFF	TGTGCCAGCAGCTTAGCTGGGAGCGTACCCACCGACAATGAGCAGTTCTTC
.	TRBV12-3/TRBV12-4	TRBJ1-1	many	CASSLVGTRTEAFF	TGTGCCAGCAGTTTAGTAGGGACCCGGACTGAAGCTTTCTTT
.	TRBV5-1	TRBJ2-2	many	CASSLVSTGGELFF	TGCGCCAGCAGCTTGGTGTCCACTGGCGGGGAGCTGTTTTTT
TRBD2	TRBV11-2	TRBJ2-2	many	CASSQLARYGSNTGELFF	TGTGCCAGCAGCCAACTAGCGAGATACGGCTCGAACACCGGGGAGCTGTTTTTT
.	TRBV20-1	TRBJ2-1	few	CSARATSTGYNEQFF	TGCAGTGCTAGAGCTACTAGCACCGGGTACAATGAGCAGTTCTTC
TRBD2	TRBV7-2	TRBJ2-7	.	CASSLAAGTSYEQYF	TGTGCCAGCAGCTTAGCAGCGGGGACCTCCTACGAGCAGTACTTC
.	TRBV19	TRBJ2-1	few	CASSMGGYNEQFF	TGTGCCAGTAGTATGGGGGGATACAATGAGCAGTTCTTC
.	TRBV28	TRBJ2-7	few	CASSLPGYYEQYF	TGTGCCAGCAGTTTACCGGGATACTACGAGCAGTACTTC
TRBD2	TRBV28	TRBJ2-2	few	CASSPQDGRAVSGELFF	TGTGCCAGCAGTCCCCAGGACGGGAGGGCCGTATCCGGGGAGCTGTTTTTT
.	TRBV20-1	TRBJ2-3	.	CSASPPLSTDTQYF	TGCAGTGCTAGCCCCCCCCTTAGCACAGATACGCAGTATTTT
.	TRBV11-2	TRBJ2-3	.	CASNWRGGQALGQYF	TGTGCCAGCAACTGGAGGGGGGGGCAGGCCCTCGGGCAGTATTTT
.	TRBV7-2	TRBJ2-7	few	CASSTAGPSYEQYF	TGTGCCAGCAGTACGGCAGGGCCGTCCTACGAGCAGTACTTC
.	TRBV7-9	TRBJ2-2	few	CASSSWGTNTGELFF	TGTGCCAGCAGCTCGTGGGGTACGAACACCGGGGAGCTGTTTTTT
TRBD1	TRBV12-3/TRBV12-4	TRBJ1-1	.	CASSPRDRMNTEAFF	TGTGCCAGCAGTCCCCGGGACAGGATGAACACTGAAGCTTTCTTT
.	TRBV12-3/TRBV12-4	TRBJ1-4	.	CASSWTAVSEKLFF	TGTGCCAGCAGTTGGACAGCGGTTTCGGAAAAACTGTTTTTT
.	TRBV29-1	TRBJ2-5	many	CSVDNRWGTSQETQYF	TGCAGCGTTGATAATAGGTGGGGGACTTCCCAAGAGACCCAGTACTTC
.	TRBV10-3	TRBJ1-6	few	CAISDWQGTGNSPLHF	TGTGCCATCAGTGACTGGCAGGGAACGGGGAATTCACCCCTCCACTTT